Following are 30 T cell receptor beta chains from one sample sequenced in a study of blood T cell repertoires in COVID-19. Clones were read by immunoSEQ multiplex PCR, and TCRdb kept only the in-frame ones, dropping some. The sample holds roughly 220,000 clones; roughly 80% are singletons and the top ten take 5.5%. The sample comprised peripheral blood. All receptors derive from an older woman with acute or convalescent COVID-19.

This clone has just one count. This chain uses TRBV27 with TRBJ1-1, with TRBD1 matching over 7 bases. The CDR3 has 12 amino acids. V shed 2 bases and J 7 bases; nucleotides not matched to a gene: 1. CDR1 MNHEY and CDR2 SMNVEV come from the germline V gene (reference sequence). The CDR3, as DNA: TGTGCCAGCAGTTTACGGGACAGTGAAGCTTTCTTT. This translates into CASSLRDSEAFF.

J is TRBJ1-6 and V is TRBV4-1; weak D call: TRBD1 (6 bases). V lost 1 base to trimming and J lost 5 bases, with 6 bases between them. Germline V CDR1 and CDR2: MGHRA, YSYEKL. CDR3 length: 14 amino acids. CDR3 bases: TGCGCCAGCAGCCAAGGACAGGATAATTCACCCCTCCACTTT. Its protein product is CASSQGQDNSPLHF.

The chain is built from TRBV11-3 and TRBJ2-3; possibly TRBD2 for D (5 bases). Deletions cut 1 base from V and 2 bases from J, with 13 bases between. CDR3 length: 16 residues. The germline V gene has CDR1 SGHNT and CDR2 YENEEA. The CDR3 DNA reads as TGTGCCAGCAGCTTAGGAGGAGCGGAGCACACAGATACGCAGTATTTT. Translating it yields CASSLGGAEHTDTQYF.

CDR3 in DNA: TGTGCCATCACCAACAGTCCGAACACTGAAGCTTTCTTT. This encodes CAITNSPNTEAFF. The V and J genes are TRBV7-2 and TRBJ1-1; D is ambiguous. The CDR3 spans 13 residues. V lost 10 bases and J 1 base, leaving 13 bases between the germline ends. CDR1 SGHTA and CDR2 FQGNSA come from the germline V gene. Based on the CDR3 plus reference TRBV7-2 and TRBJ1-1, the full variable domain is GAGVSQSPSNKVTEKGKDVELRCDPISGHTALYWYRQSLGQGLEFLIYFQGNSAPDKSGLPSDRFSAERTGGSVSTLTIQRTQQEDSAVYLCAITNSPNTEAFFGQGTRLTVV.

In DNA form, the CDR3 reads TGTGCCAGCAGTTGGGCGGGAGCAGTCTACGAGCAGTACTTC. Protein sequence: CASSWAGAVYEQYF. This rearrangement joins TRBV2 to TRBJ2-7; 7 nucleotides match TRBD2. The CDR3 sequence is 14 residues long. Germline CDR1 reads SNHLY; CDR2 reads FYNNEI. V lost 5 bases, J lost 3 bases, and 7 bases stayed unmatched.

The V gene is TRBV27, the J gene TRBJ2-4, with D possibly matching TRBD2 (6 bases). Deletions cut 4 bases from V and 15 bases from J, with 16 bases between. CDR3 length: 12 amino acids. Germline values: CDR1 MNHEY, CDR2 SMNVEV (reference sequence). The CDR3 sequence: CASSSHPGLRYF. The CDR3 bases are TGTGCCAGCAGTTCCCATCCGGGACTCCGGTACTTC.

This rearrangement joins TRBV19 to TRBJ2-3, with D perhaps matching TRBD2 (6 bases). The germline V and J ends were trimmed by 11 bases and 0 bases, with 15 bases remaining between them. Germline lookup yields CDR1 LNHDA and CDR2 SQIVND (reference sequence). This CDR3 is 14 amino acids long. CDR3 in amino acids: CAVSGTSSTDTQYF. The CDR3 DNA sequence: TGTGCCGTGAGTGGGACTTCTAGCACAGATACGCAGTATTTT.

CDR3: CASSFRDRVNTGELFF. The CDR3 nucleotides read TGTGCCAGCAGCTTCCGGGACAGGGTAAACACCGGGGAGCTGTTTTTT. The chain joins TRBV5-5 to TRBJ2-2; 9 bases fit TRBD1. Germline-derived CDR1 and CDR2 are SGHKS and YYEKEE (reference sequence). The CDR3 sequence is 16 residues long. The ends lost 2 bases at V and 2 bases at J; junction bases unmatched: 4.

V gene TRBV5-1 combines with J gene TRBJ2-1, with D possibly matching TRBD2 (6 bases). The length of the CDR3 is 15 residues. CDR1 is SGHRS and CDR2 is YFSETQ in the germline V gene. Trimming took off 4 bases at V and 0 bases at J, with 11 bases between the two ends. The CDR3 bases are TGCGCCAGCAGCGGGGCGACTAGCTCCTACAATGAGCAGTTCTTC. It specifies CASSGATSSYNEQFF. Supplemented by reference TRBV5-1 and TRBJ2-1, the full variable domain reads KAGVTQTPRYLIKTRGQQVTLSCSPISGHRSVSWYQQTPGQGLQFLFEYFSETQRNKGNFPGRFSGRQFSNSRSEMNVSTLELGDSALYLCASSGATSSYNEQFFGPGTRLTVL.

The J gene is TRBJ2-1, the V gene TRBV2; 7 bases fit TRBD1. From germline, CDR1 is SNHLY and CDR2 FYNNEI. After removal of 6 bases from V and 0 bases from J, the junction contained 8 bases not matched to a gene. The CDR3 runs 16 residues. The CDR3 here is CASRDTGVRSYNEQFF. For the CDR3, the DNA is TGTGCCAGCAGGGATACAGGGGTTCGCTCCTACAATGAGCAGTTCTTC.

The chain carries TRBV9 and TRBJ2-2; 8 bases line up with TRBD1. V dropped 3 bases and J dropped 6; count of bases not matched to a gene: 19. Germline-derived CDR1 and CDR2 are SGDLS and YYNGEE. This CDR3 is 19 amino acids long. The CDR3 sequence: CASSAGQGRGDWRPGELFF. The CDR3 DNA reads TGTGCCAGCAGCGCCGGACAGGGAAGGGGGGACTGGAGGCCCGGGGAGCTGTTTTTT. Variable domain in full (rest from reference TRBV9 and TRBJ2-2): DSGVTQTPKHLITATGQRVTLRCSPRSGDLSVYWYQQSLDQGLQFLIQYYNGEERAKGNILERFSAQQFPDLHSELNLSSLELGDSALYFCASSAGQGRGDWRPGELFFGEGSRLTVL.

This rearrangement joins TRBV10-3 to TRBJ2-2; weak D call: TRBD1 (6 bases). Germline-derived CDR1 and CDR2 are ENHRY and SYGVKD. This CDR3 is 13 amino acids long. With 6 bases removed from V and 7 bases from J, the gap between germline ends came to 12 bases. CDR3 nucleotide sequence: TGTGCCATCAGCCCTACAGGGTACGGGGAGCTGTTTTTT. This gives the protein CAISPTGYGELFF.

The CDR3 protein is CATSAGLAGLNEQFF. As DNA, the CDR3 is TGTGCCACCAGTGCAGGACTAGCGGGGCTTAATGAGCAGTTCTTC. This chain connects TRBV24-1 to TRBJ2-1; 12 nucleotides match TRBD2. Looked up from germline, CDR1 is KGHDR and CDR2 is SFDVKD. This CDR3 spans 15 amino acids. V lost 5 bases to trimming and J lost 7 bases; unmatched junction nucleotides: 5.

The rearrangement uses TRBV6-4 and TRBJ2-2; 8 bases agree with TRBD1. Trimming took 6 bases from V and 2 from J; bases not matched to a gene: 8. The CDR3 is 16 residues long. Germline assignment: CDR1 MRHNA and CDR2 SNTAGT. CDR3 sequence: CASRGQGRSNTGELFF. CDR3 coding DNA: TGTGCCAGCAGAGGACAGGGCCGGTCCAACACCGGGGAGCTGTTTTTT.

The rearrangement joins TRBV3-1 (or the pseudogene TRBV3-2) to TRBJ2-7, with no clear D. This CDR3 contains 11 residues. The V and J ends lost 4 bases and 5 bases respectively, with 6 bases between them. Per the germline V gene, CDR1 is LGHDT and CDR2 is YNNKEL (reference sequence). The CDR3 loop reads CASSLLDEQYF. The CDR3 DNA is TGTGCCAGCAGCCTCCTTGACGAGCAGTACTTC.

With regard to this clone: One end of the junction fails to match germline, which may point to a read error. The genes are TRBV5-1 and TRBJ1-3; possible D gene TRBD1, 5 bases. The CDR3 length is 15 residues. In germline, CDR1 is SGHRS, CDR2 YFSETQ. The CDR3 DNA sequence: TGCGCCAGCAGTTTGGTTGGCACAGGCGGAAACACCATATATTTT. The encoded protein is CASSLVGTGGNTIYF.

The J gene is TRBJ2-7, the V gene TRBV11-2, with 8 bases identical to TRBD1. From germline, CDR1 is SGHAT and CDR2 FQNNGV. V was pared by 1 base and J by 3 bases, with 5 bases of the junction left unmatched. The CDR3 has 15 amino acids. For the CDR3, the DNA is TGTGCCAGCAGCTTAGTCACGACAGGGGTCTACGAGCAGTACTTC. It is translated as CASSLVTTGVYEQYF.

The table lists this clone with a few counts. This chain connects TRBV9 to TRBJ1-2, with 7 bases identical to TRBD1. After removal of 4 bases from V and 7 bases from J, the junction contained 4 bases not matched to a gene. CDR3 length equals 12 residues. Germline V gene lookup returns CDR1 SGDLS and CDR2 YYNGEE. CDR3 DNA: TGTGCCAGCAGCCTCTCAGGGGGTGGCTACACCTTC. It encodes CASSLSGGGYTF.

The chain is built from TRBV30 and TRBJ1-5; possibly TRBD1 for D (6 bases). Trimming left V 0 bases short and J 3 bases short, with 12 bases between. Germline CDR1 is GTSNPN and CDR2 is SVGIG (reference sequence). The CDR3 contains 15 residues. DNA for the CDR3: TGTGCCTGGAGTGTAAGGACAGCGAACAATCAGCCCCAGCATTTT. Its protein is CAWSVRTANNQPQHF.

The chain employs TRBV28 and TRBJ2-1; 7 bases are a match to TRBD1. Germline values: CDR1 MDHEN, CDR2 SYDVKM. The junction had 4 bases not matched to a gene; V was cut back by 5 bases and J by 6 bases. CDR3 length: 13 amino acids. CDR3 amino acids: CASSQTGANEQFF. CDR3 bases: TGTGCCAGCAGTCAAACAGGGGCCAATGAGCAGTTCTTC.

The chain carries TRBV7-9 and TRBJ1-2; 11 bases map to TRBD1. CDR3 length equals 14 residues. V lost 6 bases, J lost 4 bases, and 4 bases stayed unmatched. Germline CDR1 is SEHNR and CDR2 is FQNEAQ (reference sequence). The CDR3 loop reads CASSRTGGVYGYTF. The CDR3 DNA reads as TGTGCCAGCAGTCGGACAGGGGGCGTCTATGGCTACACCTTC. Complete variable domain (other parts from reference TRBV7-9 and TRBJ1-2): DTGVSQNPRHKITKRGQNVTFRCDPISEHNRLYWYRQTLGQGPEFLTYFQNEAQLEKSRLLSDRFSAERPKGSFSTLEIQRTEQGDSAMYLCASSRTGGVYGYTFGSGTRLTVV.

This clone was counted a single time. The V call is TRBV30, the J call TRBJ1-4; D may be TRBD1 (6 bases). CDR3 length equals 15 residues. In germline, CDR1 is GTSNPN, CDR2 SVGIG (reference sequence). V shed 1 base and J shed 4 bases, with 13 bases lying between them. The CDR3 sequence: CAWSDGQFGNEKLFF. CDR3 DNA sequence: TGTGCCTGGAGTGATGGACAGTTCGGTAATGAAAAACTGTTTTTT.

The chain couples TRBV19 to TRBJ1-3; D ambiguous. Trimming pared 6 bases from V and 1 base from J, leaving 10 bases between. CDR3 length: 14 amino acids. From germline, CDR1 is LNHDA and CDR2 SQIVND (reference sequence). CDR3 in amino acids: CASSLGGSGNTIYF. In DNA form, the CDR3 reads TGTGCCAGTAGCTTGGGAGGGTCTGGAAACACCATATATTTT.

This clone was detected a few times. CDR3 in DNA: TGTGCCAGTAGTATTACAGGGACAAGTTCTGGCTACACCTTC. Translating it yields CASSITGTSSGYTF. V and J are TRBV19 and TRBJ1-2, with D perhaps TRBD1 (6 bases). Germline V CDR1 and CDR2: LNHDA, SQIVND (reference sequence). CDR3 length equals 14 residues. V dropped 3 bases and J dropped 7 bases, with 15 bases sitting between them. The complete variable domain, with remaining parts taken from reference TRBV19 and TRBJ1-2, reads DGGITQSPKYLFRKEGQNVTLSCEQNLNHDAMYWYRQDPGQGLRLIYYSQIVNDFQKGDIAEGYSVSREKKESFPLTVTSAQKNPTAFYLCASSITGTSSGYTFGSGTRLTVV.

The chain couples TRBV2 to TRBJ2-2; D may be TRBD2 (6 bases). The V gene's germline CDR1 is SNHLY and CDR2 FYNNEI. The CDR3 extends over 14 amino acids. V lost 6 bases and J 0 bases, leaving 8 bases between the germline ends. The CDR3 sequence: CASRGRPNTGELFF. DNA for the CDR3: TGTGCCAGCAGGGGGAGGCCGAACACCGGGGAGCTGTTTTTT.

V and J are TRBV14 and TRBJ2-2; D gene unclear. The germline V gene has CDR1 SGHDN and CDR2 FVKESK. With 0 bases removed from V and 4 bases from J, the gap between germline ends came to 9 bases. CDR3 length equals 15 residues. The DNA of the CDR3 is TGTGCCAGCAGCCAAGATCTTCAGATCACCGGGGAGCTGTTTTTT. Its translation is CASSQDLQITGELFF.

CDR3 loop: CASSSRQGLHTEAFF. As DNA, the CDR3 is TGTGCCAGCAGTTCCCGACAGGGGCTCCACACTGAAGCTTTCTTT. This chain links TRBV6-6 with TRBJ1-1; TRBD1 matches at 8 bases. The CDR3 consists of 15 residues. Germline V CDR1 and CDR2: MNHNY, SVGAGI (reference sequence). Losses at the gene ends were 4 bases for V and 3 bases for J; bases not matched to a gene: 7.

This clone was recorded once. The gene calls are TRBV5-1 and TRBJ2-1, with a tentative D call TRBD2 (6 bases). CDR3 length: 15 residues. V gave up 0 bases and J gave up 8 bases, with 15 bases separating them. Per the germline V gene, CDR1 is SGHRS and CDR2 is YFSETQ. CDR3 loop: CASSLEGTSIHEQFF. DNA of the CDR3: TGCGCCAGCAGCTTGGAAGGTACTAGCATCCATGAGCAGTTCTTC.

This clone came up a few times. This rearrangement joins TRBV5-8 to TRBJ1-1; maybe TRBD1 (5 bases). The CDR3 has 11 amino acids. CDR1 and CDR2 (germline): SGHTS, YDEGEE. Trimming removed 4 bases at V and 11 bases at J, with 12 bases between. The CDR3 DNA follows: TGTGCCAGCAGCCCGCAGGGTTGGGCTTTCTTT. It is translated as CASSPQGWAFF.

In its sample, this clone was seen a few times. The chain links TRBV5-4 to TRBJ2-1; 11 bases are shared with TRBD2. The CDR3 extends over 17 amino acids. V trimming: 6 bases; J trimming: 0 bases; junction bases outside the gene matches: 8. The germline gives CDR1 SGHNT, CDR2 YYREEE (reference sequence). CDR3 in DNA: TGTGCCAGCAAAAAGGGACTAGCGGACAACTCCTACAATGAGCAGTTCTTC. Its translation: CASKKGLADNSYNEQFF.